Following are 4 T cell receptor beta chains from one sample sequenced in a study of blood T cell repertoires in COVID-19. Clones were read by immunoSEQ multiplex PCR, and TCRdb kept only the in-frame ones, dropping some. The data hold 150,000 to 200,000 clones, with roughly 80% observed a single time. The specimen sequenced was peripheral blood. The source of these receptors is a human donor in a cohort sampled during active COVID-19.

J is TRBJ1-2 and V is TRBV3-1 (or the pseudogene TRBV3-2), with D possibly TRBD1 on 5 matching bases. Germline V gene sequence: CDR1 LGHDT, CDR2 YNNKEL (reference sequence). CDR3 length equals 15 residues. V lost 3 bases and J lost 3, with 14 bases in between. The CDR3 protein is CASSHPNGGYYGYTF. The CDR3 nucleotides read TGTGCCAGCAGCCACCCAAACGGGGGTTACTATGGCTACACCTTC.

The chain employs TRBV6-5 and TRBJ2-7; no clear D. The CDR3 is 13 amino acids. The V gene's germline CDR1 is MNHEY and CDR2 SVGAGI. Trimming removed 6 bases from V and 2 bases from J, with 11 bases in between. The CDR3 spells CASSQAHTYEQYF. As DNA, the CDR3 is TGTGCCAGCAGCCAGGCCCATACCTACGAGCAGTACTTC.

The J gene is TRBJ2-7, the V gene TRBV3-1 (or the pseudogene TRBV3-2); TRBD1 aligns across 9 bases. The V gene's germline CDR1 is LGHDT and CDR2 YNNKEL (reference sequence). The CDR3 consists of 20 residues. V lost 1 base to trimming and J lost 5 bases; unmatched junction nucleotides: 21. The CDR3 nucleotides read TGTGCCAGCAGCCAAGTTCTACAGATAATCCGGGACAGGGCATCCCACGAGCAGTACTTC. Amino acid sequence: CASSQVLQIIRDRASHEQYF.

The V call is TRBV9, the J call TRBJ1-3; TRBD1 matches 7 bases. Germline assignment: CDR1 SGDLS and CDR2 YYNGEE. V lost 0 bases, J lost 2 bases, and 5 bases stayed unmatched. The CDR3 length is 16 residues. CDR3 protein: CASSVGPQGAGNTIYF. The CDR3 region has the DNA TGTGCCAGCAGCGTAGGCCCCCAGGGGGCTGGAAACACCATATATTTT.